This T cell receptor (beta chain) is from a study of T cells in localized non-small cell lung cancer. The study's findings and limits: Those with higher blood T cell density had longer overall survival.

Comments on this clone: Its antigen is as yet unknown.

Libraries were prepared by immunoSEQ multiplex PCR; TCRdb keeps only in-frame clonotypes and omits some of them. The sample records 25,000 to 35,000 clones, roughly nine tenths being singletons. The CDR3 runs 19 residues. Germline lookup yields CDR1 SGHAT and CDR2 FQNNGV. V trimming: 1 base; J trimming: 8 bases; junction bases outside the gene matches: 13. The chain has TRBV11-2 and TRBJ2-1; 14 bases are a match to TRBD2. The material sequenced was peripheral blood, taken before any cancer treatment. The receptor's source is a woman aged 35 to 70 with stage I lung adenocarcinoma. The CDR3 bases are TGTGCCAGCAGCTTAGTTGGGACTAGCGGGAGTTCTTGGGTCGATGAGCAGTTCTTC. It translates to CASSLVGTSGSSWVDEQFF.